The clone carrying this T cell receptor (beta chain) appeared a few times. Its matching antigen is unknown. These data originate in a study of T cells in Graves' hyperthyroidism and ophthalmopathy. Study details: It was at initial diagnosis, before any treatment, that peripheral blood was collected. The study, taken as a whole, reports: Expanded thyroid clonotypes (above 0.001) were mostly also found in blood.

TCR beta CDR3 region amplification was performed from RNA transcripts. The HTBI primer set drove a first-round RT-PCR of the TCR CDR3. TCRdb fed the multiplex PCR reads into MiXCR, producing one record per CDR3 protein. Of more than 500,000 distinct CDR3 sequences listed, about 17% are singletons. Together with thyroid ultrasound, orbital computed tomography, serum thyroxine and TRAb, clinical symptoms were used for diagnoses. The V gene end was trimmed by 3 bases and the J gene end by 0 bases; junction bases not matched to a gene: 6. The CDR3 has 15 amino acids. Germline CDR1 reads SGDLS; CDR2 reads YYNGEE.

The source material was blood. The TCR was taken from a woman younger than 45 with Graves' hyperthyroidism. The genes are TRBV9 and TRBJ2-7, with 7 bases fitting TRBD2. CDR3 nucleotides: TGTGCCAGCAGCGGATCTACTAGCGCCTCCTACGAGCAGTACTTC. It specifies CASSGSTSASYEQYF.